Included here is one T cell receptor beta chain sequence, with context. Patients of the Seattle cohort, enrolled during active infection, were followed longitudinally. These data belong to a study of blood T cell repertoires in COVID-19. On the study more broadly: The origin of the acute and convalescent COVID-19 samples was the United States, Italy and Spain.

In the source study's methods: From reference gene primer amplification, estimates of nucleated cell counts were derived. The data were produced by immunoSEQ multiplex PCR, yet TCRdb's version contains in-frame clones alone and is incomplete. The D gene and trimming were derived from the DNA, and the V and J assignments and clone size from that table. This table holds about 260,000 clones, about nine tenths found once. CDR1 is SGHRS and CDR2 is YFSETQ in the germline V gene. After removal of 4 bases from V and 10 bases from J, the junction contained 7 bases not matched to a gene. The CDR3 runs to 14 residues.

The receptor was isolated from a person aged 18 to 30 with COVID-19, enrolled during active disease. J is TRBJ1-4 and V is TRBV5-1; 10 nucleotides align to TRBD1. Material for sequencing was peripheral blood. The CDR3 nucleotides read TGCGCCAGCAGCCGACAGGGGGCGTTGAGAAAACTGTTTTTT. Its protein product is CASSRQGALRKLFF.